The clone carrying this T cell receptor beta chain was detected only a few times. Its cognate antigen is unknown. This sample is part of a study of response to subunit inactivated influenza vaccine. Notes on the study in general: The study's authors posited that every seasonal influenza vaccination enlists few new T cells.

One entry per CDR3 protein results from TCRdb running MiXCR on the RT-PCR reads. The sample includes approximately 700,000 distinct CDR3 sequences, about a sixth of them seen just once. This CDR3 spans 15 amino acids. V lost 6 bases, J lost 2 bases, and 13 bases lay in between. This chain joins TRBV12-3 or TRBV12-4 and TRBJ2-2, with D possibly matching TRBD1 (7 bases). Sequences were derived from PBMCs from blood, sampled 11 to 12 days after vaccination. The source is a man between 45 and 60 years old who received an inactivated influenza vaccine. CDR3 amino acids: CASREGQINTGELFF. For the CDR3, the DNA is TGTGCCAGCAGGGAGGGACAGATAAACACCGGGGAGCTGTTTTTT.